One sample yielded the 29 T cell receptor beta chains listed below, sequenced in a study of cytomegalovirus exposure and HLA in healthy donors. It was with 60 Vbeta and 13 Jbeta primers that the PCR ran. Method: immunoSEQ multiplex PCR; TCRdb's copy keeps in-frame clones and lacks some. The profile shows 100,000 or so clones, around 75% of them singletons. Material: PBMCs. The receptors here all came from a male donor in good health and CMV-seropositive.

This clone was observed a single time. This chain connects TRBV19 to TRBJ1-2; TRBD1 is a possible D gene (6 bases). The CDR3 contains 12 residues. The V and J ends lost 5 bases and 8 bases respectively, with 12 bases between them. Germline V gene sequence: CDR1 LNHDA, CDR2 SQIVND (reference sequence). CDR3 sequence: CASSSGVKGYTF. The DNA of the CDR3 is TGTGCCAGTAGTTCAGGGGTTAAGGGCTACACCTTC.

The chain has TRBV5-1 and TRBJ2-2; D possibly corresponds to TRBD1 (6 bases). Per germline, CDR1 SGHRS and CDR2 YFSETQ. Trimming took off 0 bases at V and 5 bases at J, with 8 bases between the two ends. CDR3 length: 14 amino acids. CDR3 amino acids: CASSLAGVTGELFF. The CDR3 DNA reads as TGCGCCAGCAGCTTGGCAGGGGTGACCGGGGAGCTGTTTTTT.

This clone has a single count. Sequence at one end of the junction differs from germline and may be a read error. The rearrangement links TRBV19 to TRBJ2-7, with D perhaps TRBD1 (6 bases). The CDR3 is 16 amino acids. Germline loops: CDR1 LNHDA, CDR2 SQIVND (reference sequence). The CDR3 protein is CAGSLNGGGQYYEQYF. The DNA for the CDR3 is TGTGCCGGTAGTTTGAATGGTGGTGGACAGTACTACGAGCAGTACTTC. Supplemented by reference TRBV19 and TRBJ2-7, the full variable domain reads DGGITQSPKYLFRKEGQNVTLSCEQNLNHDAMYWYRQDPGQGLRLIYYSQIVNDFQKGDIAEGYSVSREKKESFPLTVTSAQKNPTAFYLCAGSLNGGGQYYEQYFGPGTRLTVT.

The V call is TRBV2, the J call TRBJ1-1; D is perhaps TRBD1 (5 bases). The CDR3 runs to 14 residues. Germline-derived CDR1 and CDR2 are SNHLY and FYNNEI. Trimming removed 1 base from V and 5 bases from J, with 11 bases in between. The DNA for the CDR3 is TGTGCCAGCAGTGAAGTTAGGGGAGGGACTGAAGCTTTCTTT. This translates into CASSEVRGGTEAFF.

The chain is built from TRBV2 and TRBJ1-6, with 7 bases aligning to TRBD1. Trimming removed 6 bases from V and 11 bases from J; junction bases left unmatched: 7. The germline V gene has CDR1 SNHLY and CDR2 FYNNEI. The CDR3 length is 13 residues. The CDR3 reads CASRGEQGTPLHF. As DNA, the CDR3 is TGTGCCAGCAGGGGCGAACAGGGGACACCCCTCCACTTT.

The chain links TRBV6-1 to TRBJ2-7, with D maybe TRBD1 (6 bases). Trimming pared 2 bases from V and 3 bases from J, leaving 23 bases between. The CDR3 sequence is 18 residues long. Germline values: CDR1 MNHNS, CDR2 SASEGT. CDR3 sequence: CASSERKGLTGNFYEQYF. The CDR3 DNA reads TGTGCCAGCAGTGAAAGAAAGGGGTTAACAGGGAATTTCTACGAGCAGTACTTC.

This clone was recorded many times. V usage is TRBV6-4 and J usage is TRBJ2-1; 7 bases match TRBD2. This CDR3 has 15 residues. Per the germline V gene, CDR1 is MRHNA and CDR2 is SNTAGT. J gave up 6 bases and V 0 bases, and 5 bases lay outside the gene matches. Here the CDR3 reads CASSDSSSGGNEQFF. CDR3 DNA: TGTGCCAGCAGTGACTCCTCTAGCGGAGGCAATGAGCAGTTCTTC.

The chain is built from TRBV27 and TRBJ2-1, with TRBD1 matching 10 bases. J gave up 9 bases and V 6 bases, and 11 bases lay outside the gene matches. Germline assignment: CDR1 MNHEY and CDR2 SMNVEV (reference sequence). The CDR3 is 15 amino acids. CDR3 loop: CASRPWKGQGSEQFF. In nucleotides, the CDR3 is TGTGCCAGCAGACCGTGGAAGGGACAGGGGAGTGAGCAGTTCTTC.

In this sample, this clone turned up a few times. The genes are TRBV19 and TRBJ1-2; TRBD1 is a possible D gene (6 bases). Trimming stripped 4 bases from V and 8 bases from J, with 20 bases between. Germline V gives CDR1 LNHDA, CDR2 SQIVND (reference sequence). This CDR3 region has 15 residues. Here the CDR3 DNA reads TGTGCCAGTAGTACCACAGGGAGTCCCCACGGGGGCTACACCTTC. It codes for CASSTTGSPHGGYTF.

CDR3: CASSLGGTGSYEQYF. The CDR3 region has the DNA TGCGCCAGCAGCTTGGGGGGGACAGGGAGTTACGAGCAGTACTTC. V and J are TRBV5-1 and TRBJ2-7; 9 nucleotides match TRBD1. CDR1 is SGHRS and CDR2 is YFSETQ in the germline V gene. This CDR3 has 15 residues. V was clipped by 0 bases and J by 4 bases; unmatched bases: 5.

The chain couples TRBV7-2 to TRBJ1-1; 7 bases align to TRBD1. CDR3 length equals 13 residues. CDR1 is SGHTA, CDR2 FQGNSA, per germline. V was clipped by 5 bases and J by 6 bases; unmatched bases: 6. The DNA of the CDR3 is TGTGCCAGCAGCCGTACAGGGGCCTCTGAAGCTTTCTTT. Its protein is CASSRTGASEAFF.

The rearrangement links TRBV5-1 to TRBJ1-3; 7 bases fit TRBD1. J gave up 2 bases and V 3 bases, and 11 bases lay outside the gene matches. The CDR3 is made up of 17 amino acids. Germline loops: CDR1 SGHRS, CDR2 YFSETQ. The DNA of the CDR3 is TGCGCCAGCAGCTCAACCCCCGGGACAGATCCTGGAAACACCATATATTTT. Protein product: CASSSTPGTDPGNTIYF.

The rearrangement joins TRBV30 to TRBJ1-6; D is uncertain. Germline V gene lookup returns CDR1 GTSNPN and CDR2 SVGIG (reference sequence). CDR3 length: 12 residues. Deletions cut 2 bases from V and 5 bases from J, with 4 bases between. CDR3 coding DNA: TGTGCCTGGAGTCCAAATAATTCACCCCTCCACTTT. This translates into CAWSPNNSPLHF. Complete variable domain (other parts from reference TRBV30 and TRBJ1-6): SQTIHQWPATLVQPVGSPLSLECTVEGTSNPNLYWYRQAAGRGLQLLFYSVGIGQISSEVPQNLSASRPQDRQFILSSKKLLLSDSGFYLCAWSPNNSPLHFGNGTRLTVT.

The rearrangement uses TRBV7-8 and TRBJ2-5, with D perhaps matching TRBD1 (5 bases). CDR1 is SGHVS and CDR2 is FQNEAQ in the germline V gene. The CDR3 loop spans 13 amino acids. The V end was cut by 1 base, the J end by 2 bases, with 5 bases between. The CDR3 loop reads CASSLDRQETQYF. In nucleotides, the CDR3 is TGTGCCAGCAGCTTAGACAGGCAAGAGACCCAGTACTTC.

The CDR3 reads CASSLGGQETQYF. CDR3 DNA: TGTGCCAGCAGCTTAGGAGGACAAGAGACCCAGTACTTC. This chain links TRBV7-9 with TRBJ2-5; no definite D call. The CDR3 totals 13 residues. Germline V gene data show CDR1 as SEHNR and CDR2 as FQNEAQ (reference sequence). Trimming took 1 base from V and 2 from J, leaving 5 bases between them.

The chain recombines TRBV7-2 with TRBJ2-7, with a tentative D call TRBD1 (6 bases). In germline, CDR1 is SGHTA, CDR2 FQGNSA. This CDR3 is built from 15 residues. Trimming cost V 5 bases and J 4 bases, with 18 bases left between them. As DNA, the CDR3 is TGTGCCAGCAGCACCCGGTTGGGCAGGGGTTACGAGCAGTACTTC. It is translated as CASSTRLGRGYEQYF.

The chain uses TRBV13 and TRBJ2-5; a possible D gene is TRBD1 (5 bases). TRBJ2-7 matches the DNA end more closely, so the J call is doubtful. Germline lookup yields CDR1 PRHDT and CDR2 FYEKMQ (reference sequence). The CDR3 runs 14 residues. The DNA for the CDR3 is TGTGCCAGCAGCGGCACTCGACAGAGCTACGAGCAGTACTTC. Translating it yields CASSGTRQSYEQYF.

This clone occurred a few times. The CDR3, as DNA: TGCGCCAGCAGCTCTACAGGGAGCTCCTACAATGAGCAGTTCTTC. Protein product: CASSSTGSSYNEQFF. The chain employs TRBV4-3 and TRBJ2-1; the D gene is possibly TRBD1 (6 bases). CDR1 is LGHNA, CDR2 YSLEER, per germline. This CDR3 contains 15 residues. With 5 bases removed from V and 0 bases from J, the gap between germline ends came to 11 bases.

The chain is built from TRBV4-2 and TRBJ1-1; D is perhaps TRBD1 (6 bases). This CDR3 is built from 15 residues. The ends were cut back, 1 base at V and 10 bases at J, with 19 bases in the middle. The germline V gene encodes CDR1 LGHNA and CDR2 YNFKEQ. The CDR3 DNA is TGTGCCAGCAGCCAAGGCCGACAGGTTGGATTAGCAGCTTTCTTT. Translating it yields CASSQGRQVGLAAFF.

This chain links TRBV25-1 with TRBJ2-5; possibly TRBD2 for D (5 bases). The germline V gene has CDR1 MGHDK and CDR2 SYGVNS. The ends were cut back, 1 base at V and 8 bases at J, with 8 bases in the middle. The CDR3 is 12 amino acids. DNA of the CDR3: TGTGCCAGCAGTGAATCCGGGGATACCCAGTACTTC. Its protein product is CASSESGDTQYF.

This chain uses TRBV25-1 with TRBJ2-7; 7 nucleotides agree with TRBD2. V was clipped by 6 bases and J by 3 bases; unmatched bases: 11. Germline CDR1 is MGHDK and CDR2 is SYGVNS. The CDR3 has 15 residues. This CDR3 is CASSPHRRGNYEQYF. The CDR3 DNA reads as TGTGCCAGCAGCCCCCACAGGCGGGGGAACTACGAGCAGTACTTC.

The CDR3 coding sequence is TGTGCCTGGAGTGCGAGCAGGGTTCTTCAGCCCCAGCATTTT. Its protein product is CAWSASRVLQPQHF. The rearrangement joins TRBV30 to TRBJ1-5, with D perhaps TRBD1 (5 bases). In germline, CDR1 is GTSNPN, CDR2 SVGIG (reference sequence). Trimming stripped 1 base from V and 6 bases from J, with 13 bases between. This CDR3 contains 14 residues.

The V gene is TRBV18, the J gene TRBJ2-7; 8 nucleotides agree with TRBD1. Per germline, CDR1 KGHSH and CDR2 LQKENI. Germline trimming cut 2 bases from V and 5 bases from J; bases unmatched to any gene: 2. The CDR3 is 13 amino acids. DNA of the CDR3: TGTGCCAGCTCACCAGACAGGGGCAACGAGCAGTACTTC. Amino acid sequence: CASSPDRGNEQYF.

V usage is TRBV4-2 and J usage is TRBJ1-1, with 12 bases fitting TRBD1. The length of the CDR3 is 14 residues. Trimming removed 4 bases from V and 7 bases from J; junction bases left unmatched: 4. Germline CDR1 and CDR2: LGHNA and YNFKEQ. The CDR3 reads CASSPGTGGSEAFF. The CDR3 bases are TGTGCCAGCAGCCCCGGGACAGGGGGCAGTGAAGCTTTCTTT.

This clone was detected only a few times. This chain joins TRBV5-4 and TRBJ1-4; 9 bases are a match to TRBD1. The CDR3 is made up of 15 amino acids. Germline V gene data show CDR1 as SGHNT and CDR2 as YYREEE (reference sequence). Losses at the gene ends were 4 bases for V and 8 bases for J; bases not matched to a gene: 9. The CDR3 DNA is TGTGCCAGCAGCCCCACGGGGACAGGGCGCGAAAAACTGTTTTTT. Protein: CASSPTGTGREKLFF.

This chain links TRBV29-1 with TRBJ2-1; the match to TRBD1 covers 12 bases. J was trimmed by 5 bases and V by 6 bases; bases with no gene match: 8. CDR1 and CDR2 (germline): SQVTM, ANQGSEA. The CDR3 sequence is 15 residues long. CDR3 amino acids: CSVGTGGYWNNEQFF. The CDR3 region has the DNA TGCAGCGTCGGGACAGGGGGCTACTGGAACAATGAGCAGTTCTTC.

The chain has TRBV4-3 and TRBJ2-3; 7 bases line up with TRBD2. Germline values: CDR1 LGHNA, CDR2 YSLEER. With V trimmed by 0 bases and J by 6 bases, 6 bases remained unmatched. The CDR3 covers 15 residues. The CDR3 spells CASSQERAGVDTQYF. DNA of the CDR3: TGCGCCAGCAGCCAAGAGCGGGCGGGGGTGGATACGCAGTATTTT.

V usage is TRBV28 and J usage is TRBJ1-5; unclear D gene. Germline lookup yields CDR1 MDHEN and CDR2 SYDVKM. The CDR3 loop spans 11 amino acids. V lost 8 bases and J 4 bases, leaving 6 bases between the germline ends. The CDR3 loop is CASSGNQPQHF. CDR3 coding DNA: TGTGCCAGCTCGGGTAATCAGCCCCAGCATTTT.

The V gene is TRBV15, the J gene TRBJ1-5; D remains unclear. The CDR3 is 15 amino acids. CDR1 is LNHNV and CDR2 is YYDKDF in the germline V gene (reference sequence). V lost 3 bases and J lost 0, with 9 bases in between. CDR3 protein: CATSRGHISNQPQHF. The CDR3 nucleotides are TGTGCCACCAGCAGGGGCCACATTAGCAATCAGCCCCAGCATTTT.